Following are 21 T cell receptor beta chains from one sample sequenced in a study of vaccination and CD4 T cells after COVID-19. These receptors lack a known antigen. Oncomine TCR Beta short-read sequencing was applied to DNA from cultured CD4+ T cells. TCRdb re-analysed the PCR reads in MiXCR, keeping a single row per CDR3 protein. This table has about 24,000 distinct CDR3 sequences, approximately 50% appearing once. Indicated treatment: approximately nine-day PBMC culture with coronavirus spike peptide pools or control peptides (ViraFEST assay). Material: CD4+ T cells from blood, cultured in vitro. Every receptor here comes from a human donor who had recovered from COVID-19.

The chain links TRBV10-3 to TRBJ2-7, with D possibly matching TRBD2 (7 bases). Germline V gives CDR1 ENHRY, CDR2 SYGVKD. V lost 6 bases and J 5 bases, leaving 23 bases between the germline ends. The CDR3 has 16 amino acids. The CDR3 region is CAISNPRAGEGDEQYF. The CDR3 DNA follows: TGTGCCATCAGCAACCCACGGGCAGGGGAGGGCGACGAGCAGTACTTC.

The CDR3 DNA reads as TGCAGCGTTGAAAAAAGTGGCACCTACGAGCAGTACTTC. This encodes CSVEKSGTYEQYF. The chain employs TRBV29-1 and TRBJ2-7; no clear D. This CDR3 region has 13 residues. V lost 2 bases, J lost 2 bases, and 10 bases lay in between. Germline CDR1 SQVTM, CDR2 ANQGSEA.

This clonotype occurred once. Here the CDR3 reads CASSLGSLSGRAPDTDTQYF. CDR3 sequence (DNA): TGTGCCAGCAGCTTAGGTTCGCTTAGCGGGAGGGCCCCTGACACAGATACGCAGTATTTT. This chain connects TRBV7-2 to TRBJ2-3, with 11 bases fitting TRBD2. This CDR3 contains 20 residues. CDR1 is SGHTA, CDR2 FQGNSA, per germline. V lost 1 base to trimming and J lost 2 bases; unmatched junction nucleotides: 14.

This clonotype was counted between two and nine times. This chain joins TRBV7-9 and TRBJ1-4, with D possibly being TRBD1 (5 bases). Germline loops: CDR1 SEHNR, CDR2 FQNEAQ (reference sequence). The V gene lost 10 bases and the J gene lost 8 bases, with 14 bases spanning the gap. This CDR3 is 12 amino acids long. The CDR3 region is CATRGAGEKLFF. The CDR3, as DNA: TGTGCCACCCGAGGGGCCGGGGAAAAACTGTTTTTT.

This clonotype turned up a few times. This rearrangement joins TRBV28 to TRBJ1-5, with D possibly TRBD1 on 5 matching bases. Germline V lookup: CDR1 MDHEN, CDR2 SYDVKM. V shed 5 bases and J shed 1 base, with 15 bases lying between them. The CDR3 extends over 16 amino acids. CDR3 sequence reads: CASSPLGAGSNQPQHF. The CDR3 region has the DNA TGTGCCAGCAGTCCCCTCGGGGCAGGGAGCAATCAGCCCCAGCATTTT. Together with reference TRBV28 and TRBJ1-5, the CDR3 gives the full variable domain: DVKVTQSSRYLVKRTGEKVFLECVQDMDHENMFWYRQDPGLGLRLIYFSYDVKMKEKGDIPEGYSVSREKKERFSLILESASTNQTSMYLCASSPLGAGSNQPQHFGDGTRLSIL.

CDR3 DNA: TGTGCCAGCAGTGACCGACGAGGTCCGCACACCACCCCAGATCGCAATCAGCCCCAGCATTTT. Protein: CASSDRRGPHTTPDRNQPQHF. V usage is TRBV6-4 and J usage is TRBJ1-5; D unresolved. Germline-derived CDR1 and CDR2 are MRHNA and SNTAGT. The CDR3 loop spans 21 amino acids. Trimming pared 2 bases from V and 2 bases from J, leaving 28 bases between.

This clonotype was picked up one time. Here the CDR3 reads CASNRDSASNQPQHF. The CDR3, as DNA: TGTGCCAGCAATCGGGACAGCGCCAGCAATCAGCCCCAGCATTTT. The V call is TRBV2, the J call TRBJ1-5; 7 bases map to TRBD1. CDR1 and CDR2 from the germline V gene are SNHLY and FYNNEI. There are 15 residues in the CDR3. The ends lost 7 bases at V and 1 base at J; junction bases unmatched: 7.

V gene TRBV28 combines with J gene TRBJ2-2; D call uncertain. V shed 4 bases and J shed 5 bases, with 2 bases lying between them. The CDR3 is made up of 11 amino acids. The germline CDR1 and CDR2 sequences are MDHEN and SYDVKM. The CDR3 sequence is CASSSTGELFF. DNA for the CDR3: TGTGCCAGCAGTTCAACCGGGGAGCTGTTTTTT.

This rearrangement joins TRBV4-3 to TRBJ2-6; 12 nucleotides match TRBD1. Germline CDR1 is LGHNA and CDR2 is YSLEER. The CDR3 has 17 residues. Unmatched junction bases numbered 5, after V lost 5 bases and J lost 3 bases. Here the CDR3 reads CASSLGTGGNGANVLTF. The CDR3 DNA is TGCGCCAGCAGCTTGGGGACAGGGGGCAATGGGGCCAACGTCCTGACTTTC.

CDR3 bases: TGTGCCAGCAGCTTAGCGGGGGCCCCCTCCTACGAGCAGTACTTC. Translation: CASSLAGAPSYEQYF. The chain carries TRBV7-2 and TRBJ2-7, with a tentative D call TRBD1 (6 bases). The CDR3 loop spans 15 amino acids. CDR1 and CDR2 (germline): SGHTA, FQGNSA. The V end lost 0 bases, the J end lost 0 bases, and 9 bases lay between the germline ends.

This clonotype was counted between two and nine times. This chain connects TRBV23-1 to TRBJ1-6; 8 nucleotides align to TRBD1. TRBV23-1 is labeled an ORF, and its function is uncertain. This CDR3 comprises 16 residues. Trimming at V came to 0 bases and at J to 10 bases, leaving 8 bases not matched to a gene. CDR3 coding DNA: TGCGCCAGCAGTCAATCCCCGCAGGGGGCTAGATCACCCCTCCACTTT. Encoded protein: CASSQSPQGARSPLHF.

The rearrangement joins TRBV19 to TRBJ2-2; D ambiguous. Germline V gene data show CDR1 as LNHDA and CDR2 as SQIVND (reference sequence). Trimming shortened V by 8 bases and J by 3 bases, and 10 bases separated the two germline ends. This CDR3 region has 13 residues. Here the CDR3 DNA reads TGTGCCAGTCAAAGGTCAGACACCGGGGAGCTGTTTTTT. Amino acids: CASQRSDTGELFF.

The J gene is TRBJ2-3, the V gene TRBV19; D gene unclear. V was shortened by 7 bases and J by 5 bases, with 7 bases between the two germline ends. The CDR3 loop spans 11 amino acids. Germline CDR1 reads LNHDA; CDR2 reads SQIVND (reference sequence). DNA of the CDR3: TGTGCCAGTACTCGGAGAGATACGCAGTATTTT. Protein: CASTRRDTQYF.

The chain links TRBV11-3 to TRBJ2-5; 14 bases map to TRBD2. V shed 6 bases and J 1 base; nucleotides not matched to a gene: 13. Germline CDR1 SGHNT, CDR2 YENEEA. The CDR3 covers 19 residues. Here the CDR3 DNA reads TGTGCCAGCAGAAATTCTAGACTAGCGGGGGGGAATGGCCAAGAGACCCAGTACTTC. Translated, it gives CASRNSRLAGGNGQETQYF.

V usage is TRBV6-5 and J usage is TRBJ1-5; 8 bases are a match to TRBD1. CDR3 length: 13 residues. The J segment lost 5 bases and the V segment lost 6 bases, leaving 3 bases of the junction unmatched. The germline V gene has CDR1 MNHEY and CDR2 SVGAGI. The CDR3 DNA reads TGTGCCAGCAGATACAGGGGGGATCAGCCCCAGCATTTT. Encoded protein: CASRYRGDQPQHF.

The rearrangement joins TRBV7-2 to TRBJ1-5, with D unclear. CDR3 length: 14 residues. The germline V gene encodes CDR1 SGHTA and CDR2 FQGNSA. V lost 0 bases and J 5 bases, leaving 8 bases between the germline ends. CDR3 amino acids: CASSLAFRDQPQHF. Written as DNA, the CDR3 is TGTGCCAGCAGCTTAGCGTTTAGGGATCAGCCCCAGCATTTT. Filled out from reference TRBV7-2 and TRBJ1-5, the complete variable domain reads GAGVSQSPSNKVTEKGKDVELRCDPISGHTALYWYRQSLGQGLEFLIYFQGNSAPDKSGLPSDRFSAERTGGSVSTLTIQRTQQEDSAVYLCASSLAFRDQPQHFGDGTRLSIL.

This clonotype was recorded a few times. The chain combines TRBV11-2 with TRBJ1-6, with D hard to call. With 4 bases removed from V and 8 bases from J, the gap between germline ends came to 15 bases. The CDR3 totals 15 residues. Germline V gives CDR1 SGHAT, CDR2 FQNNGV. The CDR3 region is CASSWRSAQDSPLHF. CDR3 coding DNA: TGTGCCAGCAGCTGGCGTTCGGCCCAGGATTCACCCCTCCACTTT. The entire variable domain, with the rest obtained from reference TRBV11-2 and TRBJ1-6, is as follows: EAGVAQSPRYKIIEKRQSVAFWCNPISGHATLYWYQQILGQGPKLLIQFQNNGVVDDSQLPKDRFSAERLKGVDSTLKIQPAKLEDSAVYLCASSWRSAQDSPLHFGNGTRLTVT.

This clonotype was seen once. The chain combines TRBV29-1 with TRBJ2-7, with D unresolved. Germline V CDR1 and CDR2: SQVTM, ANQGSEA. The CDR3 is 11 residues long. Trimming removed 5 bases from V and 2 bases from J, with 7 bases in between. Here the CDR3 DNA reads TGCAGCGTTAGCCAGACCTACGAGCAGTACTTC. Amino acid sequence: CSVSQTYEQYF.

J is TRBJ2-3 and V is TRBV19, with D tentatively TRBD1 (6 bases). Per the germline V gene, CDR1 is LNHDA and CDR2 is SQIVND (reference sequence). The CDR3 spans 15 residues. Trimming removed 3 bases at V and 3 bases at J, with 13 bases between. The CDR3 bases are TGTGCCAGTAGTATTGGAGCTAGGGGGACAGATACGCAGTATTTT. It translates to CASSIGARGTDTQYF.

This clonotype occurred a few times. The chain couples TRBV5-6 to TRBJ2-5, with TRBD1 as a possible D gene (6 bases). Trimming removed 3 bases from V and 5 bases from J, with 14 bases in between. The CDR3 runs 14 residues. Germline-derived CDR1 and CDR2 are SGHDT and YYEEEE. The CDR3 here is CASSSRTAGETQYF. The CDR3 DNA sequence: TGTGCCAGCAGCTCGCGGACAGCAGGGGAGACCCAGTACTTC.

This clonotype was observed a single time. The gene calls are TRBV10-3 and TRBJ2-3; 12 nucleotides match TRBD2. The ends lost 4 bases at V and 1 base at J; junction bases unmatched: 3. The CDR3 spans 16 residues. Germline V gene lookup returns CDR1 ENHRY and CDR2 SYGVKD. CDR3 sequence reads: CAISGSSGGGTDTQYF. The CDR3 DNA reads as TGTGCCATCAGTGGTTCTAGCGGGGGGGGCACAGATACGCAGTATTTT.